One and the same sample provided the 28 T cell receptor beta chains below, sequenced in a study of shared clonotypes between healthy human individuals. TCRdb keeps only in-frame clones here, not all; method: immunoSEQ multiplex PCR. The sample holds millions of clones; 85% to 95% are singletons and the top ten take 0.35% to 0.5%. The sample was naive CD4+ T cells from PBMCs. The subset: CD45RA+ positively selected. Receptors were obtained from a man aged 18 to 30 in good health. Some clones in this sample may be carry-over from other donors' samples.

V usage is TRBV7-8 and J usage is TRBJ2-1; tentative D call: TRBD1 (6 bases). V was shortened by 5 bases and J by 6 bases, with 20 bases between the two germline ends. Germline assignment: CDR1 SGHVS and CDR2 FQNEAQ. The CDR3 has 16 residues. CDR3 bases: TGTGCCAGCAGCCCCGAAACAGGGCTAGCTTTCAATGAGCAGTTCTTC. It is translated as CASSPETGLAFNEQFF.

The chain combines TRBV6-5 with TRBJ2-7; D may be TRBD1 (6 bases). The CDR3 runs 13 residues. Germline CDR1 reads MNHEY; CDR2 reads SVGAGI. Trimming left V 7 bases short and J 1 base short, with 11 bases between. CDR3 bases: TGTGCCAGCACAAGGGGGAAATCCTACGAGCAGTACTTC. As protein: CASTRGKSYEQYF.

V usage is TRBV6-5 and J usage is TRBJ2-3; 12 bases are shared with TRBD2. The CDR3 spans 16 residues. J lost 14 bases, V lost 4 bases, and 16 bases had no gene match. In germline, CDR1 is MNHEY, CDR2 SVGAGI. Written as DNA, the CDR3 is TGTGCCAGCAGTTCCCTCGGGACTAGCGGGCCCGTTCGGATGTATTTT. Its translation is CASSSLGTSGPVRMYF.

This clone was seen only once. The rearrangement joins TRBV28 to TRBJ2-2; weak D call: TRBD2 (5 bases). This CDR3 region has 15 residues. The germline V and J ends were trimmed by 2 bases and 6 bases, with 13 bases remaining between them. Per the germline V gene, CDR1 is MDHEN and CDR2 is SYDVKM. CDR3 DNA: TGTGCCAGCAGTTTAGGGCTAGCCAGTGCCGGGGAGCTGTTTTTT. Protein: CASSLGLASAGELFF.

The V call is TRBV7-9, the J call TRBJ2-5; D remains ambiguous. There are 10 residues in the CDR3. V lost 8 bases and J 5 bases, leaving 6 bases between the germline ends. Germline values: CDR1 SEHNR, CDR2 FQNEAQ (reference sequence). In DNA form, the CDR3 reads TGTGCCAGCTTCGGCGAGACCCAGTACTTC. It yields the protein CASFGETQYF.

The rearrangement links TRBV19 to TRBJ2-7; D uncertain. Germline CDR1 is LNHDA and CDR2 is SQIVND (reference sequence). With 8 bases removed from V and 0 bases from J, the gap between germline ends came to 11 bases. The CDR3 sequence is 13 residues long. CDR3 in amino acids: CASHGFGSYEQYF. In nucleotides, the CDR3 is TGTGCCAGTCATGGATTTGGCTCCTACGAGCAGTACTTC.

The table lists this clone with a count of one. This same CDR3 is encoded by further DNA sequences in the sample. The V gene is TRBV19, the J gene TRBJ1-2, with TRBD1 matching over 10 bases. This CDR3 is 14 amino acids long. Germline V gene lookup returns CDR1 LNHDA and CDR2 SQIVND (reference sequence). The trim removed 5 bases at V and 2 bases at J, leaving 2 bases unmatched. The CDR3 spells CASSRQGANYGYTF. CDR3 in DNA: TGTGCCAGTAGTCGACAGGGGGCAAACTATGGCTACACCTTC.

The rearrangement joins TRBV5-1 to TRBJ1-2; 7 nucleotides match TRBD1. The trim removed 0 bases at V and 7 bases at J, leaving 3 bases unmatched. This CDR3 has 13 residues. CDR1 and CDR2 (germline): SGHRS, YFSETQ. Here the CDR3 DNA reads TGCGCCAGCAGCTTGGGGCAGGGGGTTGGCTACACCTTC. Its protein product is CASSLGQGVGYTF.

The V gene is TRBV6-5, the J gene TRBJ1-4, with D perhaps TRBD1 (5 bases). Germline CDR1 reads MNHEY; CDR2 reads SVGAGI. The V end was cut by 0 bases, the J end by 4 bases, with 9 bases between. This CDR3 comprises 15 residues. The CDR3 DNA reads TGTGCCAGCAGTTACTCGGCAGGGCGTAATGAAAAACTGTTTTTT. This gives the protein CASSYSAGRNEKLFF.

The rearrangement joins TRBV9 to TRBJ2-6, with D unresolved. The CDR3 is 15 residues long. Deletions cut 0 bases from V and 12 bases from J, with 16 bases between. Looked up from germline, CDR1 is SGDLS and CDR2 is YYNGEE. CDR3 DNA sequence: TGTGCCAGCAGCGTAGTTTCAGACCTACCCAGCGTCCTGACTTTC. Its protein is CASSVVSDLPSVLTF.

In this sample, this clone turned up once. The chain combines TRBV5-1 with TRBJ2-3, with D maybe TRBD2 (5 bases). This CDR3 region has 16 residues. Looked up from germline, CDR1 is SGHRS and CDR2 is YFSETQ. Trimming removed 3 bases at V and 5 bases at J, with 19 bases between. The CDR3 DNA is TGCGCCAGCAGCTCCTTAGACTCCACCGGAGGAGATACGCAGTATTTT. Protein product: CASSSLDSTGGDTQYF.

For this clone: Compared with germline, one end of the junction differs, possibly owing to a read error. This chain links TRBV28 with TRBJ2-2; 8 bases are a match to TRBD1. This CDR3 has 15 amino acids. Germline V gives CDR1 MDHEN, CDR2 SYDVKM. This CDR3 reads CANSPGQGFGGELFF. Written as DNA, the CDR3 is TGTGCCAACAGTCCCGGACAGGGCTTCGGCGGGGAGCTGTTTTTT.

In regard to this clone: The same CDR3 can be traced to other DNA sequences in this sample. This chain joins TRBV19 and TRBJ1-1, with 9 bases identical to TRBD1. The CDR3 covers 14 residues. V lost 4 bases, J lost 1 base, and 1 base stayed unmatched. CDR1 is LNHDA and CDR2 is SQIVND in the germline V gene (reference sequence). The CDR3 DNA reads as TGTGCCAGTAGTACGGACAGGGGGAACACTGAAGCTTTCTTT. Translation gives CASSTDRGNTEAFF. The whole variable domain, remainder taken from reference TRBV19 and TRBJ1-1, is DGGITQSPKYLFRKEGQNVTLSCEQNLNHDAMYWYRQDPGQGLRLIYYSQIVNDFQKGDIAEGYSVSREKKESFPLTVTSAQKNPTAFYLCASSTDRGNTEAFFGQGTRLTVV.

About this clone itself: This CDR3 is also generated by other DNA sequences in the sample. The chain is built from TRBV5-1 and TRBJ1-1; the match to TRBD1 covers 8 bases. The germline V gene has CDR1 SGHRS and CDR2 YFSETQ. This CDR3 is built from 14 residues. The V gene end was trimmed by 4 bases and the J gene end by 1 base; junction bases not matched to a gene: 3. The CDR3 region has the DNA TGCGCCAGCAGCGCAGGGACAGGGAACACTGAAGCTTTCTTT. Its protein is CASSAGTGNTEAFF.

The chain is built from TRBV2 and TRBJ1-4; perhaps TRBD1 as D (5 bases). Germline loops: CDR1 SNHLY, CDR2 FYNNEI. Trimming took off 5 bases at V and 5 bases at J, with 15 bases between the two ends. This CDR3 is 15 amino acids long. The CDR3 DNA reads as TGTGCCAGCAGTCTCTGGGGACGGATGAATGAAAAACTGTTTTTT. This gives the protein CASSLWGRMNEKLFF.

The chain is built from TRBV9 and TRBJ1-2; a possible D gene is TRBD1 (6 bases). Germline V gene sequence: CDR1 SGDLS, CDR2 YYNGEE. The V end lost 3 bases, the J end lost 3 bases, and 18 bases lay between the germline ends. This CDR3 has 16 residues. CDR3 nucleotide sequence: TGTGCCAGCAGCGCCGGATCACAGGGATACCACTATGGCTACACCTTC. As protein: CASSAGSQGYHYGYTF.

The V gene is TRBV7-9, the J gene TRBJ2-7; the D is unclear. The CDR3 sequence is 14 residues long. The germline V and J ends were trimmed by 1 base and 3 bases, with 10 bases remaining between them. Looked up from germline, CDR1 is SEHNR and CDR2 is FQNEAQ (reference sequence). CDR3 bases: TGTGCCAGCAGCTTAGGGGCAGGATACTACGAGCAGTACTTC. Its protein product is CASSLGAGYYEQYF.

J is TRBJ1-5 and V is TRBV6-1; maybe TRBD1 (6 bases). Trimming stripped 4 bases from V and 3 bases from J, with 7 bases between. The CDR3 consists of 13 residues. Germline V gene sequence: CDR1 MNHNS, CDR2 SASEGT. CDR3: CASSGQVNQPQHF. CDR3 DNA: TGTGCCAGCAGTGGACAGGTCAATCAGCCCCAGCATTTT.

This clone was recorded only once. The CDR3: CASSLDRGGTGFEQYF. The CDR3 DNA reads TGTGCCAGCAGCTTAGATCGGGGGGGCACAGGGTTCGAGCAGTACTTC. The chain links TRBV11-2 to TRBJ2-7; 8 bases line up with TRBD2. Germline loops: CDR1 SGHAT, CDR2 FQNNGV. V lost 0 bases to trimming and J lost 6 bases; unmatched junction nucleotides: 10. CDR3 size: 16 residues.

In the case of this clone: This specimen includes other DNA sequences encoding the same CDR3. The V and J genes are TRBV5-1 and TRBJ2-7; D is possibly TRBD1 (6 bases). V gave up 4 bases and J gave up 2 bases, with 13 bases separating them. The CDR3 has 14 residues. Germline V gene data show CDR1 as SGHRS and CDR2 as YFSETQ. The CDR3 bases are TGCGCCAGCAGCCCTCAGGGGCCAGCCTACGAGCAGTACTTC. Its translation: CASSPQGPAYEQYF.

The rearrangement joins TRBV19 to TRBJ1-2, with D unresolved. V was shortened by 11 bases and J by 3 bases, with 13 bases between the two germline ends. The germline V gene encodes CDR1 LNHDA and CDR2 SQIVND (reference sequence). This CDR3 contains 12 residues. The CDR3 loop reads CARSGKDYGYTF. CDR3 bases: TGTGCCCGAAGTGGGAAGGACTATGGCTACACCTTC.

This clone is a singleton in its sample. The chain is built from TRBV7-9 and TRBJ2-3; the D is unclear. The CDR3 has 17 residues. The V gene lost 5 bases and the J gene lost 0 bases, with 18 bases spanning the gap. Per the germline V gene, CDR1 is SEHNR and CDR2 is FQNEAQ (reference sequence). Here the CDR3 reads CASSPRPFGPSTDTQYF. For the CDR3, the DNA is TGTGCCAGCAGCCCCCGGCCTTTTGGGCCTAGCACAGATACGCAGTATTTT. Based on the CDR3 plus reference TRBV7-9 and TRBJ2-3, the full variable domain is DTGVSQNPRHKITKRGQNVTFRCDPISEHNRLYWYRQTLGQGPEFLTYFQNEAQLEKSRLLSDRFSAERPKGSFSTLEIQRTEQGDSAMYLCASSPRPFGPSTDTQYFGPGTRLTVL.

The chain carries TRBV28 and TRBJ2-5, with TRBD2 as a possible D gene (5 bases). Germline CDR1 MDHEN, CDR2 SYDVKM. The V and J ends lost 5 bases and 5 bases respectively, with 24 bases between them. The CDR3 length is 17 residues. CDR3 nucleotide sequence: TGTGCCAGCAGTCGAAACGGTATGGGAGTTTTAGGGGAGACCCAGTACTTC. Its translation is CASSRNGMGVLGETQYF.

This chain uses TRBV5-4 with TRBJ1-1, with a tentative D call TRBD1 (6 bases). Germline-derived CDR1 and CDR2 are SGHNT and YYREEE (reference sequence). This CDR3 has 12 residues. V dropped 3 bases and J dropped 7 bases, with 10 bases sitting between them. CDR3 protein: CASSSGQREAFF. Written as DNA, the CDR3 is TGTGCCAGCAGCTCAGGACAGCGTGAAGCTTTCTTT.

The rearrangement uses TRBV27 and TRBJ2-7; weak D call: TRBD1 (5 bases). Germline V CDR1 and CDR2: MNHEY, SMNVEV (reference sequence). The CDR3 spans 16 residues. Trimming pared 3 bases from V and 4 bases from J, leaving 19 bases between. The CDR3 DNA follows: TGTGCCAGCAGTTTTAATTGGGCCAGGGTGGGATACGAGCAGTACTTC. It encodes CASSFNWARVGYEQYF.

The J gene is TRBJ2-3, the V gene TRBV9; 8 nucleotides match TRBD2. J gave up 0 bases and V 4 bases, and 7 bases lay outside the gene matches. This CDR3 contains 16 residues. Per germline, CDR1 SGDLS and CDR2 YYNGEE. CDR3 nucleotide sequence: TGTGCCAGCAGCCCCGGGGGGGGGACTAGCACAGATACGCAGTATTTT. This translates into CASSPGGGTSTDTQYF. Using reference TRBV9 and TRBJ2-3 for the parts outside the CDR3, the full variable domain is DSGVTQTPKHLITATGQRVTLRCSPRSGDLSVYWYQQSLDQGLQFLIQYYNGEERAKGNILERFSAQQFPDLHSELNLSSLELGDSALYFCASSPGGGTSTDTQYFGPGTRLTVL.

The chain links TRBV15 to TRBJ1-3; D unresolved. From germline, CDR1 is LNHNV and CDR2 YYDKDF (reference sequence). V shed 0 bases and J shed 9 bases, with 15 bases lying between them. There are 15 residues in the CDR3. The CDR3 region has the DNA TGTGCCACCAGCAGAGATTATCCGGGTGTCTCCACCATATATTTT. It specifies CATSRDYPGVSTIYF.

The sample holds one count of this clone. Its ends do not fully match the called genes, so a read error is possible. The chain links TRBV28 to TRBJ2-7; D gene uncertain. Germline V gene lookup returns CDR1 MDHEN and CDR2 SYDVKM. The CDR3 has 12 amino acids. The CDR3: CATSPEPHEQYF. DNA for the CDR3: TGTGCCACCAGTCCCGAACCTCACGAGCAGTACTTC. Supplemented by reference TRBV28 and TRBJ2-7, the full variable domain reads DVKVTQSSRYLVKRTGEKVFLECVQDMDHENMFWYRQDPGLGLRLIYFSYDVKMKEKGDIPEGYSVSREKKERFSLILESASTNQTSMYLCATSPEPHEQYFGPGTRLTVT.